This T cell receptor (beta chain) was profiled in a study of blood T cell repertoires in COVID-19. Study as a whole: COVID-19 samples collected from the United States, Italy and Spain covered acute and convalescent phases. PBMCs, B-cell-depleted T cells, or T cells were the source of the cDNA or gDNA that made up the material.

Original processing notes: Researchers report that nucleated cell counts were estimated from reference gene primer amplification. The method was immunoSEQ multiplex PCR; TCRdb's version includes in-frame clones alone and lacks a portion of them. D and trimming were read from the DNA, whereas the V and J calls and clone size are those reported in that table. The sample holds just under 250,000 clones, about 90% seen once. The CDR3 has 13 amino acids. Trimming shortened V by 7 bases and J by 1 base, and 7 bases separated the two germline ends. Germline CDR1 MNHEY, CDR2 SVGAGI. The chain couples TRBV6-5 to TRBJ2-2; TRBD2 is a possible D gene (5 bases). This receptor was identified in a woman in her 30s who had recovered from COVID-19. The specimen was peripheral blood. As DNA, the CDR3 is TGTGCCAGCACGAGGGTGAACACCGGGGAGCTGTTTTTT. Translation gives CASTRVNTGELFF.